Shown below are 32 T cell receptor beta chains from a single sample sequenced in a study of blood T cell repertoires in COVID-19. Profiling relied on immunoSEQ multiplex PCR, and the TCRdb table lists in-frame clones only, not all of them. The sample includes some 300,000 clones, around 88% of them seen just once. Sequencing was carried out using peripheral blood. These receptors all stem from a woman under 40 who had recovered from COVID-19.

The chain couples TRBV28 to TRBJ1-5, with 10 bases aligning to TRBD1. This CDR3 spans 15 amino acids. The germline CDR1 and CDR2 sequences are MDHEN and SYDVKM. V gave up 6 bases and J gave up 2 bases; unmatched junction bases: 4. This CDR3 is CASSRDRGRNQPQHF. The CDR3 DNA sequence: TGTGCCAGCAGCCGGGACAGGGGTCGCAATCAGCCCCAGCATTTT.

The rearrangement links TRBV5-4 to TRBJ1-5; 7 bases agree with TRBD1. Germline V gene sequence: CDR1 SGHNT, CDR2 YYREEE (reference sequence). V shed 3 bases and J 2 bases; nucleotides not matched to a gene: 8. CDR3 length equals 16 residues. The CDR3: CASSSTGKGGNQPQHF. CDR3 nucleotide sequence: TGTGCCAGCAGCTCGACAGGGAAAGGGGGCAATCAGCCCCAGCATTTT.

The V call is TRBV2, the J call TRBJ1-5, with TRBD1 as a possible D gene (5 bases). Trimming cost V 9 bases and J 1 base, with 10 bases left between them. This CDR3 has 13 amino acids. Germline V gene data show CDR1 as SNHLY and CDR2 as FYNNEI. In nucleotides, the CDR3 is TGTGCCAGAGGGGTAGGGAGCAATCAGCCCCAGCATTTT. This sequence encodes CARGVGSNQPQHF. The whole variable domain, remainder taken from reference TRBV2 and TRBJ1-5, is EPEVTQTPSHQVTQMGQEVILRCVPISNHLYFYWYRQILGQKVEFLVSFYNNEISEKSEIFDDQFSVERPDGSNFTLKIRSTKLEDSAMYFCARGVGSNQPQHFGDGTRLSIL.

The V and J genes are TRBV14 and TRBJ2-7; 7 nucleotides agree with TRBD1. The CDR3 covers 12 residues. Germline trimming cut 4 bases from V and 7 bases from J; bases unmatched to any gene: 4. Germline assignment: CDR1 SGHDN and CDR2 FVKESK. CDR3 DNA sequence: TGTGCCAGCAGCCTAGGGACAGTTGAGCAGTACTTC. This gives the protein CASSLGTVEQYF.

The rearrangement uses TRBV25-1 and TRBJ2-4; D unresolved. The germline V and J ends were trimmed by 3 bases and 8 bases, with 5 bases remaining between them. The CDR3 is 11 amino acids. Per germline, CDR1 MGHDK and CDR2 SYGVNS. The CDR3 bases are TGTGCCAGCAGTGATCTCGACATTCAGTACTTC. Encoded protein: CASSDLDIQYF.

The rearrangement links TRBV24-1 to TRBJ1-2; 10 bases are shared with TRBD1. Germline trimming cut 4 bases from V and 2 bases from J; bases unmatched to any gene: 0. CDR3 length: 14 amino acids. Germline CDR1 and CDR2: KGHDR and SFDVKD. CDR3 in amino acids: CATSEGQGNYGYTF. CDR3 nucleotides: TGTGCCACCAGTGAGGGACAGGGGAACTATGGCTACACCTTC.

This chain joins TRBV14 and TRBJ2-1; D call uncertain. The CDR3 has 12 residues. The V and J ends lost 4 bases and 8 bases respectively, with 9 bases between them. Looked up from germline, CDR1 is SGHDN and CDR2 is FVKESK. DNA of the CDR3: TGTGCCAGCAGCCCCTCGGGTGATGAGCAGTTCTTC. This codes for CASSPSGDEQFF.

The CDR3 sequence is CASSDRDSYNEQFF. DNA of the CDR3: TGTGCCAGCAGCGACCGGGACTCCTACAATGAGCAGTTCTTC. The rearrangement joins TRBV5-4 to TRBJ2-1, with D possibly matching TRBD2 (5 bases). Trimming removed 4 bases at V and 0 bases at J, with 8 bases between. The germline gives CDR1 SGHNT, CDR2 YYREEE (reference sequence). CDR3 length: 14 amino acids.

The chain links TRBV9 to TRBJ1-2; TRBD1 matches at 7 bases. Germline V gene lookup returns CDR1 SGDLS and CDR2 YYNGEE. This CDR3 has 13 residues. J lost 7 bases, V lost 1 base, and 4 bases had no gene match. The CDR3 region has the DNA TGTGCCAGCAGCGTACGGCGACAGGGTGGCTACACCTTC. Its protein product is CASSVRRQGGYTF.

The V gene is TRBV6-6, the J gene TRBJ2-1, with D tentatively TRBD1 (5 bases). Trimming pared 2 bases from V and 7 bases from J, leaving 18 bases between. In germline, CDR1 is MNHNY, CDR2 SVGAGI (reference sequence). The CDR3 extends over 16 amino acids. The CDR3: CASSYPLAQGLNEQFF. CDR3 nucleotide sequence: TGTGCCAGCAGTTACCCCCTGGCCCAGGGATTGAATGAGCAGTTCTTC.

This clone was observed a single time. This rearrangement joins TRBV7-9 to TRBJ2-5; 10 bases fit TRBD2. The junction had 7 bases not matched to a gene; V was cut back by 5 bases and J by 7 bases. The CDR3 is made up of 14 amino acids. The V gene's germline CDR1 is SEHNR and CDR2 FQNEAQ (reference sequence). The CDR3 protein is CASSPGTSEGTQYF. For the CDR3, the DNA is TGTGCCAGCAGCCCCGGGACTAGCGAGGGGACCCAGTACTTC.

The count of this clone is one. Other nucleotide sequences from this sample produce the same CDR3. The chain couples TRBV9 to TRBJ2-3, with D tentatively TRBD1 (5 bases). The CDR3 consists of 14 residues. The ends were cut back, 1 base at V and 1 base at J, with 7 bases in the middle. The germline gives CDR1 SGDLS, CDR2 YYNGEE. In nucleotides, the CDR3 is TGTGCCAGCAGCGTAAGCAGGGGCACAGATACGCAGTATTTT. This sequence encodes CASSVSRGTDTQYF.

The chain carries TRBV29-1 and TRBJ2-5, with 11 bases aligning to TRBD2. The CDR3 loop spans 13 amino acids. The ends lost 4 bases at V and 4 bases at J; junction bases unmatched: 2. CDR1 is SQVTM and CDR2 is ANQGSEA in the germline V gene. The CDR3 DNA follows: TGCAGCGTTGCTAGCGGGGGGCCAGAGACCCAGTACTTC. It codes for CSVASGGPETQYF.

The chain uses TRBV2 and TRBJ2-5; D possibly corresponds to TRBD1 (5 bases). Looked up from germline, CDR1 is SNHLY and CDR2 is FYNNEI. CDR3 length: 14 residues. Trimming took 11 bases from V and 2 from J, leaving 18 bases between them. CDR3 coding DNA: TGTGCCGGTGGTGGCCGGGCAGGGCAAGAGACCCAGTACTTC. Amino acids: CAGGGRAGQETQYF.

This clone was detected only once. The V call is TRBV20-1, the J call TRBJ1-5; 7 bases map to TRBD1. Germline CDR1 reads DFQATT; CDR2 reads SNEGSKA (reference sequence). This CDR3 has 13 residues. The V segment lost 3 bases and the J segment 4 bases; nucleotides outside the gene matches: 3. CDR3 in amino acids: CSASRGPNQPQHF. The CDR3 DNA sequence: TGCAGTGCTAGTAGGGGGCCTAATCAGCCCCAGCATTTT.

The chain joins TRBV15 to TRBJ2-7; D gene unclear. CDR3 length: 16 residues. The germline V and J ends were trimmed by 4 bases and 0 bases, with 16 bases remaining between them. Germline CDR1 reads LNHNV; CDR2 reads YYDKDF (reference sequence). The CDR3 DNA reads as TGTGCCACCAGCACGCAAAGTGGGCAGACCTCCTACGAGCAGTACTTC. It translates to CATSTQSGQTSYEQYF. Filled out from reference TRBV15 and TRBJ2-7, the complete variable domain reads DAMVIQNPRYQVTQFGKPVTLSCSQTLNHNVMYWYQQKSSQAPKLLFHYYDKDFNNEADTPDNFQSRRPNTSFCFLDIRSPGLGDTAMYLCATSTQSGQTSYEQYFGPGTRLTVT.

V usage is TRBV19 and J usage is TRBJ2-1, with D possibly TRBD1 on 5 matching bases. This CDR3 has 15 residues. V gave up 7 bases and J gave up 1 base, with 14 bases separating them. Germline V CDR1 and CDR2: LNHDA, SQIVND (reference sequence). DNA for the CDR3: TGTGCCAGTAAAGCAGGGCTATCTTCCTACAATGAGCAGTTCTTC. Translation: CASKAGLSSYNEQFF.

The chain links TRBV7-2 to TRBJ1-1, with 7 nucleotides matching TRBD1. Per germline, CDR1 SGHTA and CDR2 FQGNSA. V shed 3 bases and J 0 bases; nucleotides not matched to a gene: 1. The CDR3 totals 14 residues. The DNA of the CDR3 is TGTGCCAGCAGCTTGACAGGGATGAACACTGAAGCTTTCTTT. Protein product: CASSLTGMNTEAFF.

V usage is TRBV18 and J usage is TRBJ1-5; possibly TRBD1 for D (5 bases). CDR3 length equals 14 residues. Germline V gives CDR1 KGHSH, CDR2 LQKENI. V was clipped by 3 bases and J by 4 bases, with 10 bases between them. The CDR3 is CASSPQGLNQPQHF. In DNA form, the CDR3 reads TGTGCCAGCTCACCCCAGGGTTTGAATCAGCCCCAGCATTTT.

V gene TRBV2 combines with J gene TRBJ1-5, with TRBD1 identical over 8 bases. Germline V gene sequence: CDR1 SNHLY, CDR2 FYNNEI. J was trimmed by 1 base and V by 5 bases; bases with no gene match: 4. CDR3 length: 15 residues. The CDR3 bases are TGTGCCAGCAGTCCACAGGGGGGAAGCAATCAGCCCCAGCATTTT. This encodes CASSPQGGSNQPQHF.

This chain connects TRBV7-8 to TRBJ1-1; D is perhaps TRBD1 (5 bases). Germline values: CDR1 SGHVS, CDR2 FQNEAQ. The length of the CDR3 is 16 residues. Trimming pared 4 bases from V and 3 bases from J, leaving 18 bases between. CDR3 in amino acids: CASSSYRGSLDTEAFF. CDR3 coding DNA: TGTGCCAGCAGCTCATATAGGGGTTCCCTTGACACTGAAGCTTTCTTT.

The rearrangement links TRBV5-5 to TRBJ1-1; possible D gene TRBD1, 5 bases. The V end was cut by 2 bases, the J end by 5 bases, with 10 bases between. This CDR3 is 13 amino acids long. Germline V gene sequence: CDR1 SGHKS, CDR2 YYEKEE (reference sequence). For the CDR3, the DNA is TGTGCCAGCAGCTTACAGGTAGGGACTGAAGCTTTCTTT. It translates to CASSLQVGTEAFF.

This chain links TRBV5-4 with TRBJ2-5; 9 nucleotides agree with TRBD2. Germline CDR1 SGHNT, CDR2 YYREEE (reference sequence). V lost 1 base to trimming and J lost 5 bases; unmatched junction nucleotides: 9. This CDR3 has 16 residues. CDR3 nucleotides: TGTGCCAGCAGCTTGCCCAAGCGGGGGGCACGGGAGACCCAGTACTTC. Encoded protein: CASSLPKRGARETQYF.

This rearrangement joins TRBV5-4 to TRBJ1-1; D is perhaps TRBD1 (6 bases). Germline V gene lookup returns CDR1 SGHNT and CDR2 YYREEE (reference sequence). The germline V and J ends were trimmed by 4 bases and 3 bases, with 13 bases remaining between them. This CDR3 spans 14 amino acids. The CDR3 DNA is TGTGCCAGCAGCCCCCGAGGGGGGGACACTGAAGCTTTCTTT. Amino acid sequence: CASSPRGGDTEAFF.

V gene TRBV6-4 combines with J gene TRBJ2-1, with D possibly matching TRBD2 (6 bases). This CDR3 is 16 amino acids long. The V end was cut by 2 bases, the J end by 0 bases, with 11 bases between. CDR1 MRHNA and CDR2 SNTAGT come from the germline V gene. The CDR3 coding sequence is TGTGCCAGCAGTGACCCGCAGACTAGCTCCTACAATGAGCAGTTCTTC. Translated: CASSDPQTSSYNEQFF.

The chain combines TRBV27 with TRBJ2-2; TRBD1 might be the D (7 bases). The CDR3 runs to 17 residues. Trimming shortened V by 7 bases and J by 0 bases, and 18 bases separated the two germline ends. Per the germline V gene, CDR1 is MNHEY and CDR2 is SMNVEV (reference sequence). CDR3 in DNA: TGTGCCAGCACCAGCGCCCGGGGGACAGCGAACACCGGGGAGCTGTTTTTT. Protein product: CASTSARGTANTGELFF.

V and J are TRBV28 and TRBJ2-5; maybe TRBD1 (5 bases). In germline, CDR1 is MDHEN, CDR2 SYDVKM. The CDR3 runs to 15 residues. With 4 bases removed from V and 4 bases from J, the gap between germline ends came to 16 bases. The CDR3 coding sequence is TGTGCCAGCAGTTCCTCCCAGGGCTGGGGAGAGACCCAGTACTTC. Its translation is CASSSSQGWGETQYF. The variable domain in full, with the rest retrieved from reference TRBV28 and TRBJ2-5, is DVKVTQSSRYLVKRTGEKVFLECVQDMDHENMFWYRQDPGLGLRLIYFSYDVKMKEKGDIPEGYSVSREKKERFSLILESASTNQTSMYLCASSSSQGWGETQYFGPGTRLLVL.

V is TRBV4-2 and J is TRBJ2-7; possibly TRBD2 for D (5 bases). CDR1 is LGHNA, CDR2 YNFKEQ, per germline. The ends were cut back, 0 bases at V and 7 bases at J, with 13 bases in the middle. This CDR3 is 14 amino acids long. The CDR3 reads CASSQDGTREEQYF. The DNA of the CDR3 is TGTGCCAGCAGCCAAGATGGTACGAGGGAAGAGCAGTACTTC.

This clone came up once. The V and J genes are TRBV3-1 (or the pseudogene TRBV3-2) and TRBJ2-7, with TRBD2 identical over 10 bases. The germline V gene has CDR1 LGHDT and CDR2 YNNKEL (reference sequence). With 1 base clipped from V and 4 bases from J, the junction kept 7 bases outside the gene matches. This CDR3 is 16 amino acids long. CDR3 loop: CASSQVYTSGDYEQYF. The CDR3 nucleotides are TGTGCCAGCAGCCAAGTTTATACTAGCGGGGATTACGAGCAGTACTTC.

V and J are TRBV30 and TRBJ1-4; a weak D match, TRBD1 (5 bases). CDR3 length equals 15 residues. V dropped 2 bases and J dropped 0 bases, with 10 bases sitting between them. Per germline, CDR1 GTSNPN and CDR2 SVGIG (reference sequence). The CDR3 reads CAWSTGLATNEKLFF. CDR3 nucleotide sequence: TGTGCCTGGAGTACGGGACTCGCAACTAATGAAAAACTGTTTTTT.

The chain links TRBV28 to TRBJ1-2; 9 bases are a match to TRBD1. V lost 6 bases to trimming and J lost 8 bases; unmatched junction nucleotides: 10. The CDR3 runs 14 residues. Germline V gene data show CDR1 as MDHEN and CDR2 as SYDVKM. CDR3 DNA sequence: TGTGCCAGCAGGGGCGGGACAGGGCCCTTCGGCTACACCTTC. Translation gives CASRGGTGPFGYTF.

In this sample, this clone turned up once. The chain couples TRBV7-2 to TRBJ1-5, with 7 bases matching TRBD1. CDR1 and CDR2 from the germline V gene are SGHTA and FQGNSA. The CDR3 sequence is 13 residues long. The J segment lost 6 bases and the V segment lost 5 bases, leaving 4 bases of the junction unmatched. CDR3 protein: CASSIRDSQPQHF. The CDR3 DNA is TGTGCCAGCAGCATTAGGGACAGTCAGCCCCAGCATTTT.